This record looks at one TCR beta chain sequence and its context. The antigen remains unidentified. This CDR3 is 15 amino acids long. Per the germline V gene, CDR1 is SNHLY and CDR2 is FYNNEI. Germline trimming cut 7 bases from V and 7 bases from J; bases unmatched to any gene: 7. The data are from a study of shared clonotypes between healthy human individuals. Study-level findings and limits: An expected dependence of interdonor clonotype sharing on sequencing depth was noted. The study sampled only blood, and tissue repertoires likely differ.

The assay ran at deep level. This table comes from immunoSEQ multiplex PCR, and its TCRdb copy is limited to in-frame clones, with some not included. The table includes 1,400,000 or so clones, 98% to 99% detected once. Sample: naive CD4+ T cells sorted from blood. Subset meaning: CD45RA+ positively selected. The sequence came from a man in his thirties or forties in good health. V is TRBV2 and J is TRBJ2-7; 16 bases fit TRBD2. Here the CDR3 reads CASMGLAGGVGEQYF. The CDR3 nucleotides read TGTGCCAGCATGGGACTAGCGGGAGGGGTTGGGGAGCAGTACTTC.